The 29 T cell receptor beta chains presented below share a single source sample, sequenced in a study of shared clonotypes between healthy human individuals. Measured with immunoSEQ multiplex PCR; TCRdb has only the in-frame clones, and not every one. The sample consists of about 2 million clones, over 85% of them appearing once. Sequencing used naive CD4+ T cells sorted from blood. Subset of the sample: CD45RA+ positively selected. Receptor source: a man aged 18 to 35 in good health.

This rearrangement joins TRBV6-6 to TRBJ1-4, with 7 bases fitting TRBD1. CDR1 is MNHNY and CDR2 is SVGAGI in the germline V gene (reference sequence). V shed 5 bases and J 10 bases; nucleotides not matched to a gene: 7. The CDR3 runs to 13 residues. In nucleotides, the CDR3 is TGTGCCAGCAGTACAGGGGTTGAGGGAAAACTGTTTTTT. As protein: CASSTGVEGKLFF.

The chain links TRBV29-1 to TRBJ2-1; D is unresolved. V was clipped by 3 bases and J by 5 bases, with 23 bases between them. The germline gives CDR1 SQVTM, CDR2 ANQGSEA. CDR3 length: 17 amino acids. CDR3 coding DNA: TGCAGCGTTGATTCTCGGTTTAGAAAGAGAGGCGACAATGAGCAGTTCTTC. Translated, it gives CSVDSRFRKRGDNEQFF.

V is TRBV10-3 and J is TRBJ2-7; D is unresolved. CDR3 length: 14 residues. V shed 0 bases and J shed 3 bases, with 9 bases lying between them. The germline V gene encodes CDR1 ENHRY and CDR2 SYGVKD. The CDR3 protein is CAISESAANYEQYF. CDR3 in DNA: TGTGCCATCAGTGAGTCGGCAGCGAACTACGAGCAGTACTTC.

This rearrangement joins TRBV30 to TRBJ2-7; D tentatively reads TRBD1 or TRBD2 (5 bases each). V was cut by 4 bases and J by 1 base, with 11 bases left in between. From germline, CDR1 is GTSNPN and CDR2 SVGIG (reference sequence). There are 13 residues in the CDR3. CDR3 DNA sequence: TGTGCCTGGATCAAGAGGGGATCCTACGAGCAGTACTTC. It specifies CAWIKRGSYEQYF. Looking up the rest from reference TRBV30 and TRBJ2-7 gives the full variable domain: SQTIHQWPATLVQPVGSPLSLECTVEGTSNPNLYWYRQAAGRGLQLLFYSVGIGQISSEVPQNLSASRPQDRQFILSSKKLLLSDSGFYLCAWIKRGSYEQYFGPGTRLTVT.

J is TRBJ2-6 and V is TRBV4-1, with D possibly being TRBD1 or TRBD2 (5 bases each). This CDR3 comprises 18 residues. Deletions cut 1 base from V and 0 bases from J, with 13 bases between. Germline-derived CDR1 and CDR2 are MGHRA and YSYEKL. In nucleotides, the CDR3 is TGCGCCAGCAGCCAAGGAAGGGACCTTATCTCTGGGGCCAACGTCCTGACTTTC. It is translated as CASSQGRDLISGANVLTF.

The CDR3, as DNA: TGTGCCAGCAGCCAAATGACCCCCTACGAGCAGTACTTC. Translation: CASSQMTPYEQYF. The gene calls are TRBV14 and TRBJ2-7; unclear D gene. V lost 2 bases and J lost 2, with 7 bases in between. Per the germline V gene, CDR1 is SGHDN and CDR2 is FVKESK. The CDR3 runs to 13 residues.

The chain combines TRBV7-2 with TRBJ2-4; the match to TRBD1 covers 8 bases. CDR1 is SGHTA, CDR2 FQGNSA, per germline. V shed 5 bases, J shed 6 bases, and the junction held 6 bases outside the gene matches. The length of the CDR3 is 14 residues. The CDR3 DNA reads TGTGCCAGCAGCCCTACCGGGACAGGAAACATTCAGTACTTC. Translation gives CASSPTGTGNIQYF.

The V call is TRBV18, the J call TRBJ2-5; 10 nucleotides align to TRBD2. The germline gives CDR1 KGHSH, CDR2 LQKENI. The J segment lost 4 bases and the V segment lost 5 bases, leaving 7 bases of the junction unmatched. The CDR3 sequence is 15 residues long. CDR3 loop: CASSKIAGGIETQYF. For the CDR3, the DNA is TGTGCCAGCTCAAAGATAGCGGGAGGTATAGAGACCCAGTACTTC.

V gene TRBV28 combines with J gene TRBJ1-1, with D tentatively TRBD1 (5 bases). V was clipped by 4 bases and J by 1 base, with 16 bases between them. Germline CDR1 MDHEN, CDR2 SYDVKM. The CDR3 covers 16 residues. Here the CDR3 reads CASSSMSGTANTEAFF. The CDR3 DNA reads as TGTGCCAGCAGTTCCATGTCCGGGACCGCGAACACTGAAGCTTTCTTT.

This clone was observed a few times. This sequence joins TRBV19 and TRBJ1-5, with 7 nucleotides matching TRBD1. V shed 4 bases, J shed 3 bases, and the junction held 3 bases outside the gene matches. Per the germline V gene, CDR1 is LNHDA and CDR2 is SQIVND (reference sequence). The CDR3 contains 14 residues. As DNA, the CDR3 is TGTGCCAGTAGTACAGGGGGTATCAATCAGCCCCAGCATTTT. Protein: CASSTGGINQPQHF.

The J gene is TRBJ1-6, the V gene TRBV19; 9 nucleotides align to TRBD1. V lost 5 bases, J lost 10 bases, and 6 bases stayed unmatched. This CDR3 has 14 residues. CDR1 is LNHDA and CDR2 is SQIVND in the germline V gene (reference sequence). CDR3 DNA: TGTGCCAGTAGTTTCCGGGACAGGGTATCACCCCTCCACTTT. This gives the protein CASSFRDRVSPLHF.

The CDR3 loop is CASSYGRSRTDTQYF. The CDR3 nucleotides read TGTGCCAGCAGTTACGGGCGGTCCCGCACAGATACGCAGTATTTT. V gene TRBV6-5 combines with J gene TRBJ2-3; D gene ambiguous. This CDR3 is 15 amino acids long. The germline V gene encodes CDR1 MNHEY and CDR2 SVGAGI. The V end lost 2 bases, the J end lost 1 base, and 10 bases lay between the germline ends.

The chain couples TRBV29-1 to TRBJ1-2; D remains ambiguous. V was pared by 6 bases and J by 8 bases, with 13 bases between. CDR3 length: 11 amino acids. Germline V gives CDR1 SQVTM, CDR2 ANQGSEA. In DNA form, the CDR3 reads TGCAGCGTAGACGGTTCCGGAGGCTACACCTTC. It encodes CSVDGSGGYTF.

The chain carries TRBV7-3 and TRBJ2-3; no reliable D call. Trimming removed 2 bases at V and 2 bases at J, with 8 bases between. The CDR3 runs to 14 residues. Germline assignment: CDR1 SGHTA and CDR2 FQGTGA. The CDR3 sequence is CASSLDLHTDTQYF. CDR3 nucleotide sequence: TGTGCCAGCAGCTTAGACCTTCACACAGATACGCAGTATTTT.

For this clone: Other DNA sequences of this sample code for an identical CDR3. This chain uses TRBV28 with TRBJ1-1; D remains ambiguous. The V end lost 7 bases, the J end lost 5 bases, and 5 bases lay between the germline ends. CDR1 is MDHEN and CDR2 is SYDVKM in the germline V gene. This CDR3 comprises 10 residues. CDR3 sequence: CASTGTEAFF. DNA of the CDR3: TGTGCCAGCACGGGGACTGAAGCTTTCTTT.

The CDR3 protein is CASSHTPGEQYF. For the CDR3, the DNA is TGTGCCAGCAGCCACACGCCGGGCGAGCAGTACTTC. The chain joins TRBV7-9 to TRBJ2-7; D uncertain. V was pared by 5 bases and J by 6 bases, with 11 bases between. The CDR3 consists of 12 residues. Germline V gene lookup returns CDR1 SEHNR and CDR2 FQNEAQ (reference sequence). The full variable domain, completed using reference TRBV7-9 and TRBJ2-7, is DTGVSQNPRHKITKRGQNVTFRCDPISEHNRLYWYRQTLGQGPEFLTYFQNEAQLEKSRLLSDRFSAERPKGSFSTLEIQRTEQGDSAMYLCASSHTPGEQYFGPGTRLTVT.

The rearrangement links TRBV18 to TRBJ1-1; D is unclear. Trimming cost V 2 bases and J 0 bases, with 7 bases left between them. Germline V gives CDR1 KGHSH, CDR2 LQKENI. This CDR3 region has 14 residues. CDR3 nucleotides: TGTGCCAGCTCACCAGCAGCCATGAACACTGAAGCTTTCTTT. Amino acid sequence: CASSPAAMNTEAFF.

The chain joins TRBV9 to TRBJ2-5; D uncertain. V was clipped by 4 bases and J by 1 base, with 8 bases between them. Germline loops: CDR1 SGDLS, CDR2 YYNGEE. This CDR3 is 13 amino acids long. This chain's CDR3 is CASSKNPQETQYF. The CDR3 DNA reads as TGTGCCAGCAGCAAAAATCCCCAAGAGACCCAGTACTTC.

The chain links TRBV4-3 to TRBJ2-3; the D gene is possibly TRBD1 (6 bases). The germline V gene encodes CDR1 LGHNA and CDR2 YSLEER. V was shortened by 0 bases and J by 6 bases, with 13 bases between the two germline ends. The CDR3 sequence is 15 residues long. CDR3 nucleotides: TGCGCCAGCAGCCAAGACCCGGCAGGGGCTGATACGCAGTATTTT. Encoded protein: CASSQDPAGADTQYF.

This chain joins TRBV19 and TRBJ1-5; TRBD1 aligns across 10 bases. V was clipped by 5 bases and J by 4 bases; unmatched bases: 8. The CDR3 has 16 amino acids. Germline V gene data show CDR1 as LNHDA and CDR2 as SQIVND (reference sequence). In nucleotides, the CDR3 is TGTGCCAGTAGTCCATCGGGACAGGGGAGGAATCAGCCCCAGCATTTT. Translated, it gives CASSPSGQGRNQPQHF.

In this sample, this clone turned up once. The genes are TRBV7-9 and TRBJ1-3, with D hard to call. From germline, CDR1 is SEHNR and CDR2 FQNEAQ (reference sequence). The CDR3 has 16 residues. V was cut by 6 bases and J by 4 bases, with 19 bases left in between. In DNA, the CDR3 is TGTGCCAGCAGTTACGAAGGGCCAGGAGGAGGAAACACCATATATTTT. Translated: CASSYEGPGGGNTIYF.

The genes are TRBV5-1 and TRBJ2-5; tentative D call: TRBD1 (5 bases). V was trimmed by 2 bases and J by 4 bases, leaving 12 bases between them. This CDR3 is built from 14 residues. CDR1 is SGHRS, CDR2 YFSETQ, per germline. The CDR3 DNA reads TGCGCCAGCAGCTTTGCAGGGTCTGGAGAGACCCAGTACTTC. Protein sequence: CASSFAGSGETQYF.

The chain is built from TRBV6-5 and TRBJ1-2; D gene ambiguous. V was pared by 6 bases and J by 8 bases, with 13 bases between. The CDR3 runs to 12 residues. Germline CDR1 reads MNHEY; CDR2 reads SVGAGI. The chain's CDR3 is CASRFLGGGYTF. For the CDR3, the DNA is TGTGCCAGCAGGTTTTTAGGTGGGGGCTACACCTTC.

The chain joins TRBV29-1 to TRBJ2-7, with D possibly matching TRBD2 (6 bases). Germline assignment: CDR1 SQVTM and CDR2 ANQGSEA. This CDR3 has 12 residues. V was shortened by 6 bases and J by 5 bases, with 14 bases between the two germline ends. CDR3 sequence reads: CSVSLGGNEQYF. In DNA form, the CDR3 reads TGCAGCGTCTCTCTGGGGGGTAACGAGCAGTACTTC.

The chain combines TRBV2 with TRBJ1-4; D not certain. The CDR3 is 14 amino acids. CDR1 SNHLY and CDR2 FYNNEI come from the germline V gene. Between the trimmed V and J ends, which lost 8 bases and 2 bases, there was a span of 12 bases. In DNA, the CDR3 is TGTGCCAGCGATCAAGGACGGACTAATGAAAAACTGTTTTTT. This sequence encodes CASDQGRTNEKLFF.

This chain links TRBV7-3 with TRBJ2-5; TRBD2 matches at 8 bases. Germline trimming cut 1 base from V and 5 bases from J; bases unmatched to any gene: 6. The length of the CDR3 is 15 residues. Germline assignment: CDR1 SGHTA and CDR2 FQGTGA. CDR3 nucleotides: TGTGCCAGCAGCTTAAGCGGGGGGCTTGCTGAGACCCAGTACTTC. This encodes CASSLSGGLAETQYF.

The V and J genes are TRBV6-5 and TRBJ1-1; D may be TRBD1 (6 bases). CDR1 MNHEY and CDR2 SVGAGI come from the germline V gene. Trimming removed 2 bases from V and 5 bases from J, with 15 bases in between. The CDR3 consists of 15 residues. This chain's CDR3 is CASSYGATGGTEAFF. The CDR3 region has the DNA TGTGCCAGCAGTTACGGAGCGACAGGTGGGACTGAAGCTTTCTTT.

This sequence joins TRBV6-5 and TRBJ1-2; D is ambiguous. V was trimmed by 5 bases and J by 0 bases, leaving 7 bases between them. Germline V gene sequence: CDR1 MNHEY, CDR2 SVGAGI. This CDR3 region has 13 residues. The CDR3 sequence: CASSRAANYGYTF. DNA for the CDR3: TGTGCCAGCAGTCGGGCCGCTAACTATGGCTACACCTTC.

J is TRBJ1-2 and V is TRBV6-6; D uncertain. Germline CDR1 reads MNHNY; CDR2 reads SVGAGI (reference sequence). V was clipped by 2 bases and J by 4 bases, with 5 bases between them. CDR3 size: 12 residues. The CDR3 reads CASSYPPYGYTF. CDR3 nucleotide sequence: TGTGCCAGCAGTTACCCCCCCTATGGCTACACCTTC.